These T cell receptor beta chains were read from a single sample in a study of read filtering for tumor transcriptome and immune sequencing. Each CDR3 protein gets one entry after TCRdb re-called the reads with MiXCR. The table has about 40,000 distinct CDR3 sequences, roughly 12% seen once. Material for sequencing was a population of CD138-negative cells sorted from bone marrow. These receptors originate from a donor at least 40 years old with multiple myeloma. Both conserved end residues are part of each CDR3. A D gene is named only where the DNA matches it firmly. Only some rows state a clone size, as once, few, many or a class for expanded clones.

abundance | j_gene | v_gene | d_gene | CDR3aa | CDR3nt
. | TRBJ2-2 | TRBV12-3/TRBV12-4 | TRBD1 | CASSFRDRGRGELFF | TGTGCCAGCAGTTTCCGGGACAGGGGGCGCGGGGAGCTGTTTTTT
many | TRBJ2-2 | TRBV5-1 | TRBD2 | CASNQAGAPTGELFF | TGCGCCAGCAACCAAGCGGGGGCCCCCACCGGGGAGCTGTTTTTT
. | TRBJ2-5 | TRBV27 | . | CASSLIGVETQYF | TGTGCCAGCAGTTTGATAGGGGTCGAGACCCAGTACTTC
many | TRBJ2-1 | TRBV6-6 | TRBD2 | CASSFGGGIGSYNEQFF | TGTGCCAGCAGTTTCGGGGGGGGTATCGGCTCCTACAATGAGCAGTTCTTC
many | TRBJ2-7 | TRBV12-3/TRBV12-4 | . | CASSFGDPGYSEQYF | TGTGCCAGCAGTTTTGGGGACCCAGGGTACTCCGAGCAGTACTTC
many | TRBJ1-5 | TRBV18 | . | CASSPYNQPQHF | TGTGCCAGCTCACCGTACAATCAGCCCCAGCATTTT
many | TRBJ2-2 | TRBV20-1 | TRBD1 | CSALHPTGMDTGELFF | TGCAGTGCTCTCCACCCGACAGGGATGGACACCGGGGAGCTGTTTTTT
. | TRBJ2-5 | TRBV20-1 | . | CSASSVRDETQYF | TGCAGTGCTAGTAGTGTGAGGGATGAGACCCAGTACTTC
. | TRBJ2-2 | TRBV5-1 | TRBD1 | CASSPTGTGDTGGLFF | TGCGCCAGCAGCCCGACCGGGACAGGGGACACCGGGGGGCTGTTTTTT
many | TRBJ1-1 | TRBV28 | TRBD1 | CASSQPGQGLKAEAFF | TGTGCCAGCAGCCAACCGGGACAGGGACTGAAGGCTGAAGCTTTCTTT
many | TRBJ2-1 | TRBV9 | . | CASSVVGVEQFF | TGTGCCAGCAGCGTAGTGGGGGTTGAGCAGTTCTTC
many | TRBJ1-1 | TRBV20-1 | . | CRPFGDTEAFF | TGCAGGCCCTTTGGGGACACTGAAGCTTTCTTT
many | TRBJ2-7 | TRBV2 | TRBD1 | CASQEGARFYEQYF | TGTGCCAGCCAAGAGGGGGCCCGTTTTTACGAGCAGTACTTC
many | TRBJ2-7 | TRBV5-6 | . | CASSLESEQYF | TGTGCCAGCAGCTTGGAGTCCGAGCAGTACTTC
few | TRBJ2-6 | TRBV28 | . | CASSTGPGANVLTF | TGTGCCAGCTCCACAGGGCCCGGGGCCAACGTCCTGACTTTC
. | TRBJ2-6 | TRBV5-4 | . | CASAEGSFSGANVLTF | TGTGCCAGCGCGGAGGGGAGCTTTTCTGGGGCCAACGTCCTGACTTTC
many | TRBJ2-3 | TRBV5-1 | TRBD1 | CASSFGTGVGLGTDTQYF | TGCGCCAGCAGCTTCGGGACAGGGGTGGGTCTTGGGACAGATACGCAGTATTTT
many | TRBJ2-7 | TRBV5-1 | . | CASSLKGVEQYF | TGCGCCAGCAGCTTGAAGGGGGTCGAGCAGTACTTC
many | TRBJ2-2 | TRBV20-1 | TRBD1 | CSAGDSLTGELFF | TGCAGTGCCGGGGACAGCTTAACCGGGGAGCTGTTTTTT
many | TRBJ1-5 | TRBV7-9 | . | CASSLSNQPQHF | TGTGCCAGCAGCTTAAGTAATCAGCCCCAGCATTTT
many | TRBJ2-3 | TRBV29-1 | TRBD1 | CSAISGQQYTDTQYF | TGCAGCGCAATTTCGGGACAGCAGTACACAGATACGCAGTATTTT
medium-sized | TRBJ2-1 | TRBV12-3/TRBV12-4 | . | CASSFRDKDYNEQFF | TGTGCCAGCAGTTTCCGGGACAAAGACTACAATGAGCAGTTCTTC
. | TRBJ2-3 | TRBV20-1 | . | CSARGGRRDTQYF | TGCAGTGCTAGAGGTGGCCGCAGAGATACGCAGTATTTT
. | TRBJ2-1 | TRBV7-2 | TRBD2 | CASSPRTSGDDNEQFF | TGTGCCAGCAGCCCCAGGACTAGCGGGGATGACAATGAGCAGTTCTTC
many | TRBJ2-1 | TRBV11-3 | TRBD2 | CASRRGTSGYNEQFF | TGTGCCAGCAGACGAGGGACTAGCGGGTACAATGAGCAGTTCTTC
many | TRBJ2-1 | TRBV11-2 | . | CASSGRGNEQFF | TGTGCCAGCAGCGGGAGGGGGAATGAGCAGTTCTTC
. | TRBJ2-1 | TRBV12-5 | . | CASGPPPAAGYNEQFF | TGTGCTAGTGGCCCTCCCCCCGCGGCAGGCTACAATGAGCAGTTCTTC
. | TRBJ2-7 | TRBV5-6 | . | CASSLGRNRRTSYEQYF | TGTGCCAGCAGCTTGGGACGTAATCGGCGTACGAGCTACGAGCAGTACTTC
many | TRBJ2-1 | TRBV28 | TRBD2 | CASKASGYNEQFF | TGTGCCAGCAAGGCTAGCGGGTACAATGAGCAGTTCTTC